Shown below are 23 T cell receptor beta chains from a single sample sequenced in a study of T cells in Graves' hyperthyroidism and ophthalmopathy. TCR beta CDR3 sequences were amplified from RNA transcripts. The TCR CDR3 first-round RT-PCR relied on the HTBI primer set. TCRdb reprocessed the multiplex PCR reads with MiXCR, giving one entry per CDR3 protein. The sample comprises 500,000 to 800,000 distinct CDR3 sequences, 45% of which are singletons, and less than 9.5% rests with the top ten. The sequenced sample was peripheral blood or thyroid tissue (not recorded which). All receptors derive from an adult man with Graves' disease, either hyperthyroidism or ophthalmopathy (not recorded which).

This chain uses TRBV25-1 with TRBJ1-5; TRBD1 is a possible D gene (6 bases). Per germline, CDR1 MGHDK and CDR2 SYGVNS. This CDR3 region has 16 residues. V dropped 5 bases and J dropped 4 bases, with 18 bases sitting between them. As DNA, the CDR3 is TGTGCCAGCAGTCCGTGGACAGAAAGTAAAAATCAGCCCCAGCATTTT. It yields the protein CASSPWTESKNQPQHF.

The chain has TRBV5-1 and TRBJ2-7, with TRBD1 matching over 8 bases. V shed 0 bases and J 6 bases; nucleotides not matched to a gene: 2. There are 13 residues in the CDR3. Looked up from germline, CDR1 is SGHRS and CDR2 is YFSETQ. The CDR3 spells CASSLGTGLEQYF. The CDR3 nucleotides read TGCGCCAGCAGCTTGGGGACAGGGCTCGAGCAGTACTTC.

This clonotype was seen a few times. The chain carries TRBV20-1 and TRBJ2-7, with 8 bases that match TRBD2. The germline V gene encodes CDR1 DFQATT and CDR2 SNEGSKA (reference sequence). The V segment lost 1 base and the J segment 7 bases; nucleotides outside the gene matches: 12. The CDR3 is 15 residues long. The CDR3, as DNA: TGCAGTGCTAGAGTTGCGGCTAGCGGGTCGGAAGAGCAGTACTTC. Protein sequence: CSARVAASGSEEQYF.

The chain employs TRBV19 and TRBJ1-2; 7 positions agree with TRBD1. CDR1 LNHDA and CDR2 SQIVND come from the germline V gene (reference sequence). This CDR3 is 14 amino acids long. V was clipped by 3 bases and J by 1 base; unmatched bases: 2. CDR3 loop: CASSITGVNYGYTF. In DNA form, the CDR3 reads TGTGCCAGTAGTATTACAGGGGTTAACTATGGCTACACCTTC. Full variable domain (missing parts from reference TRBV19 and TRBJ1-2): DGGITQSPKYLFRKEGQNVTLSCEQNLNHDAMYWYRQDPGQGLRLIYYSQIVNDFQKGDIAEGYSVSREKKESFPLTVTSAQKNPTAFYLCASSITGVNYGYTFGSGTRLTVV.

This clonotype was seen a handful of times. The rearrangement uses TRBV12-3 or TRBV12-4 and TRBJ1-2; D remains unclear. The CDR3 loop spans 14 amino acids. The ends were cut back, 5 bases at V and 0 bases at J, with 10 bases in the middle. CDR3 sequence reads: CASSHDGSNYGYTF. The CDR3 nucleotides are TGTGCCAGCAGTCACGACGGTTCTAACTATGGCTACACCTTC.

Turning to this clonotype: A read error may explain this, as a much larger clone is one base away. The J gene is TRBJ1-2, the V gene TRBV7-9; 7 bases are a match to TRBD1. The germline V gene has CDR1 SEHNR and CDR2 FQNEAQ (reference sequence). This CDR3 is 14 amino acids long. CDR3 nucleotide sequence: TGTGCCAGCAGCTTAGCCCCAGGGGGTAATGGCTACGCCTTC. Residues: CASSLAPGGNGYAF.

In the case of this clonotype: A much larger clone lies one base from this, so it may be a read error. This chain links TRBV7-9 with TRBJ1-5; D perhaps matches TRBD1 (5 bases). V lost 5 bases to trimming and J lost 8 bases, with 22 bases between them. This CDR3 has 16 amino acids. The germline V gene encodes CDR1 SEHNR and CDR2 FQNEAQ (reference sequence). The CDR3 nucleotides are TGTGCCAGCAGCCCTGGTGAGGGGACGGTATCGGAGCCCCAGCATTTT. Its translation: CASSPGEGTVSEPQHF.

The chain recombines TRBV12-3 or TRBV12-4 with TRBJ2-2; a possible D gene is TRBD2 (5 bases). Trimming took off 4 bases at V and 8 bases at J, with 11 bases between the two ends. This CDR3 spans 13 amino acids. CDR3 DNA: TGTGCCAGCAGTTGGACCCTAGCAGGGGAGCTGTTTTTT. As protein: CASSWTLAGELFF.

This clonotype occurred many times. This rearrangement joins TRBV10-2 to TRBJ1-3; D remains ambiguous. V shed 2 bases and J shed 0 bases, with 11 bases lying between them. The CDR3 totals 16 residues. Germline V lookup: CDR1 WSHSY, CDR2 SAAADI. The CDR3 is CASSEPTESSGNTIYF. The CDR3 region has the DNA TGCGCCAGCAGTGAGCCGACGGAAAGCTCTGGAAACACCATATATTTT.

This clonotype was seen many times. The chain links TRBV11-3 to TRBJ1-2; D unresolved. Germline V CDR1 and CDR2: SGHNT, YENEEA. V was cut by 1 base and J by 4 bases, with 7 bases left in between. This CDR3 has 13 residues. Here the CDR3 DNA reads TGTGCCAGCAGCTTAGGGAAGGGCTATGGCTACACCTTC. The encoded protein is CASSLGKGYGYTF.

V is TRBV15 and J is TRBJ1-2; a weak D match, TRBD1 (5 bases). Germline assignment: CDR1 LNHNV and CDR2 YYDKDF (reference sequence). The V gene lost 0 bases and the J gene lost 1 base, with 15 bases spanning the gap. This CDR3 contains 17 residues. The CDR3 DNA sequence: TGTGCCACCAGCAGAGATTACTTTTCGGACAATAACTATGGCTACACCTTC. It yields the protein CATSRDYFSDNNYGYTF.

The rearrangement links TRBV19 to TRBJ1-1, with D possibly matching TRBD1 (6 bases). The germline CDR1 and CDR2 sequences are LNHDA and SQIVND (reference sequence). The CDR3 consists of 18 residues. Trimming shortened V by 2 bases and J by 0 bases, and 19 bases separated the two germline ends. For the CDR3, the DNA is TGTGCCAGTAGTATACGTCAGGGGATCGGTTTAATGAACACTGAAGCTTTCTTT. This encodes CASSIRQGIGLMNTEAFF.

V and J are TRBV7-9 and TRBJ2-5; no definite D call. CDR1 and CDR2 (germline): SEHNR, FQNEAQ (reference sequence). Trimming removed 5 bases at V and 9 bases at J, with 10 bases between. The CDR3 contains 11 residues. The CDR3 reads CASSQEWPQYF. CDR3 coding DNA: TGTGCCAGCAGCCAAGAATGGCCCCAGTACTTC.

This clonotype came up many times. The genes are TRBV7-8 and TRBJ1-6; TRBD1 might be the D (5 bases). V shed 3 bases and J shed 10 bases, with 13 bases lying between them. Germline lookup yields CDR1 SGHVS and CDR2 FQNEAQ. The CDR3 runs 14 residues. The CDR3 here is CASSFRIWGSPLHF. The CDR3 DNA follows: TGTGCCAGCAGCTTCAGAATCTGGGGGTCACCCCTCCACTTT.

As for this clonotype: The CDR3 does not end in the conserved phenylalanine or tryptophan, so this is likely a read error. The chain joins TRBV2 to TRBJ2-5, with 8 bases lining up with TRBD2. This CDR3 contains 14 residues. The germline gives CDR1 SNHLY, CDR2 FYNNEI. The CDR3 is CASSEVRGEETQYL. CDR3 DNA sequence: TGTGCCAGCAGCGAAGTGCGGGGGGAAGAGACCCAGTACCTC.

V usage is TRBV29-1 and J usage is TRBJ1-1; 7 nucleotides line up with TRBD1. The CDR3 covers 16 residues. CDR1 is SQVTM, CDR2 ANQGSEA, per germline. Losses at the gene ends were 2 bases for V and 3 bases for J; bases not matched to a gene: 12. This chain's CDR3 is CSVEMYRGPRDTEAFF. CDR3 sequence (DNA): TGCAGCGTTGAAATGTACAGGGGCCCAAGGGACACTGAAGCTTTCTTT.

V gene TRBV29-1 combines with J gene TRBJ2-5, with TRBD1 as a possible D gene (6 bases). The CDR3 covers 14 residues. CDR1 and CDR2 from the germline V gene are SQVTM and ANQGSEA. Trimming took 3 bases from V and 7 from J, leaving 18 bases between them. The CDR3 sequence: CSVEAGVSKGTQYF. The CDR3 DNA sequence: TGCAGCGTTGAGGCAGGGGTATCCAAAGGGACCCAGTACTTC.

The chain has TRBV24-1 and TRBJ2-2, with D uncertain. This CDR3 spans 14 amino acids. The V end was cut by 5 bases, the J end by 2 bases, with 8 bases between. The germline V gene encodes CDR1 KGHDR and CDR2 SFDVKD. CDR3 in amino acids: CATSGFPNTGELFF. For the CDR3, the DNA is TGTGCCACCAGTGGATTTCCCAACACCGGGGAGCTGTTTTTT.

As regards this clonotype: A much bigger clone sits one base away, suggesting this may be a read error. This sequence joins TRBV6-5 and TRBJ2-7; D gene uncertain. The germline CDR1 and CDR2 sequences are MNHEY and SVGAGI. The CDR3 has 10 amino acids. With 11 bases removed from V and 3 bases from J, the gap between germline ends came to 8 bases. The DNA for the CDR3 is TGTGCCCCTCACCTCTACGAGCAGTACTTC. Translating gives CAPHLYEQYF.

The chain couples TRBV7-9 to TRBJ2-7; no definite D call. This CDR3 contains 15 residues. Germline lookup yields CDR1 SEHNR and CDR2 FQNEAQ (reference sequence). Between the trimmed V and J ends, which lost 8 bases and 0 bases, there was a span of 17 bases. CDR3 DNA sequence: TGTGCCAGCGCCTTGAGGACGAAGAGCTCCTACGAGCAGTACTTC. Translated, it gives CASALRTKSSYEQYF.

This clonotype occurred many times. V is TRBV7-2 and J is TRBJ1-2, with 7 bases matching TRBD1. The CDR3 loop spans 14 amino acids. The trim removed 4 bases at V and 5 bases at J, leaving 7 bases unmatched. The germline gives CDR1 SGHTA, CDR2 FQGNSA. Here the CDR3 reads CASSSRTGEYGYTF. CDR3 DNA: TGTGCCAGCAGCTCCCGGACAGGCGAGTATGGCTACACCTTC.

This clonotype was counted ten times or more. The chain links TRBV5-8 to TRBJ1-6; D is unresolved. CDR1 and CDR2 from the germline V gene are SGHTS and YDEGEE. Trimming shortened V by 3 bases and J by 7 bases, and 5 bases separated the two germline ends. The CDR3 is made up of 12 amino acids. As DNA, the CDR3 is TGTGCCAGCAGCTCCTTAAATTCACCCCTCCACTTT. Protein product: CASSSLNSPLHF. The full variable domain, its missing parts supplied by reference TRBV5-8 and TRBJ1-6, is EAGVTQSPTHLIKTRGQQATLRCSPISGHTSVYWYQQALGLGLQFLLWYDEGEERNRGNFPPRFSGRQFPNYSSELNVNALELEDSALYLCASSSLNSPLHFGNGTRLTVT.

This clonotype was seen repeatedly, ten times or more. The rearrangement uses TRBV20-1 and TRBJ1-2; possibly TRBD1 for D (5 bases). CDR3 size: 14 residues. Trimming took 1 base from V and 4 from J, leaving 13 bases between them. Per the germline V gene, CDR1 is DFQATT and CDR2 is SNEGSKA (reference sequence). This CDR3 reads CSARGSGGSYGYTF. As DNA, the CDR3 is TGCAGTGCTAGAGGGAGTGGGGGATCCTATGGCTACACCTTC.